This T cell receptor (beta chain) was recovered during a study of control samples from healthy donors and cancer patients. V was trimmed by 6 bases and J by 5 bases, leaving 10 bases between them. The CDR3 covers 11 residues. Germline lookup yields CDR1 DFQATT and CDR2 SNEGSKA (reference sequence). Clones were sequenced by immunoSEQ multiplex PCR, and TCRdb holds only the in-frame ones, with some missing. Among around 48,000 clones listed, about 93% were seen once. The rearrangement joins TRBV20-1 to TRBJ1-1, with D possibly TRBD1 on 5 matching bases. The material sequenced was PBMCs. This TCR was sampled from a woman between 45 and 65 years old with head and neck cancer. In nucleotides, the CDR3 is TGCAGTGCCTTCAGGGAAACTGAAGCTTTCTTT. It codes for CSAFRETEAFF.